The following is a TCR beta chain sequence with its context. The sample belongs to a study of T cell changes during pregnancy in multiple sclerosis. V shed 3 bases and J shed 4 bases, with 9 bases lying between them. Germline V gene sequence: CDR1 MNHNS, CDR2 SASEGT. This CDR3 region has 13 residues. The data were produced by immunoSEQ multiplex PCR, yet TCRdb's version contains in-frame clones alone and is incomplete. The sample carries approximately 45,000 clones, 85% to 95% recorded once. Sample: CD8+ T cells from peripheral blood mononuclear cells, taken in the second trimester of pregnancy. This sequence was found in a female donor with multiple sclerosis, enrolled in a pregnancy study. The chain has TRBV6-1 and TRBJ1-1; possible D gene TRBD1, 6 bases. CDR3 amino acids: CASSDGGATEAFF. CDR3 nucleotides: TGTGCCAGCAGTGACGGGGGGGCCACTGAAGCTTTCTTT.